What follows are 8 T cell receptor beta chains derived from one specimen sequenced in a study of regulatory T cells in long-lasting Graves disease. Time point given: newly diagnosed GD, antithyroid drugs for less than 3 months. PBMC RNA was the source of the TCR library. Construction of the TCR beta libraries employed iRepertoire HTBI primers in conjunction with Arm-PCR of CDR3 regions. MiXCR was run by TCRdb on the multiplex PCR reads, yielding one entry per CDR3 protein. The table shows some 350,000 distinct CDR3 sequences, with around 15% occurring only once. The same sample was also used in a study of T cells in Graves' hyperthyroidism and ophthalmopathy.

Sequencing used peripheral blood mononuclear cells (PBMCs), obtained at new diagnosis, from a patient treated with antithyroid drugs. The receptors stem from a woman younger than 30 with Graves disease.

This clonotype was observed a few times. The rearrangement links TRBV14 to TRBJ2-5; D is possibly TRBD1 (6 bases). Germline V gene data show CDR1 as SGHDN and CDR2 as FVKESK. This CDR3 comprises 14 residues. V lost 3 bases and J lost 5, with 13 bases in between. CDR3 protein: CASSHGQTPETQYF. The CDR3 nucleotides read TGTGCCAGCAGCCACGGACAGACCCCCGAGACCCAGTACTTC.

On this clonotype: This clone may be a read error of a much larger clone one base away. This chain uses TRBV6-2 or TRBV6-3 with TRBJ2-7, with TRBD2 as a possible D gene (5 bases). The germline CDR1 and CDR2 sequences are MNHEY and SVGEGT. Trimming left V 8 bases short and J 4 bases short, with 15 bases between. CDR3 length equals 13 residues. The CDR3 sequence: CASAYSETYEQYF. In DNA form, the CDR3 reads TGTGCCAGCGCATATAGCGAGACTTACGAGCAGTACTTC.

There are many counts of this clonotype. The rearrangement joins TRBV6-2 or TRBV6-3 to TRBJ2-1, with 8 bases matching TRBD2. Unmatched junction bases numbered 11, after V lost 2 bases and J lost 5 bases. Germline assignment: CDR1 MNHEY and CDR2 SVGEGT. The CDR3 extends over 17 amino acids. The CDR3 loop reads CASSYPRGGFTNNEQFF. The CDR3 DNA reads TGTGCCAGCAGTTACCCCCGGGGGGGCTTTACGAACAATGAGCAGTTCTTC.

V is TRBV5-4 and J is TRBJ2-6; TRBD1 aligns across 8 bases. Germline V lookup: CDR1 SGHNT, CDR2 YYREEE (reference sequence). Losses at the gene ends were 1 base for V and 1 base for J; bases not matched to a gene: 7. This CDR3 is built from 18 residues. CDR3 in amino acids: CASSLYGTGRSGANVLTF. CDR3 sequence (DNA): TGTGCCAGCAGCTTGTACGGGACAGGTCGATCTGGGGCCAACGTCCTGACTTTC. Complete variable domain (other parts from reference TRBV5-4 and TRBJ2-6): ETGVTQSPTHLIKTRGQQVTLRCSSQSGHNTVSWYQQALGQGPQFIFQYYREEENGRGNFPPRFSGLQFPNYSSELNVNALELDDSALYLCASSLYGTGRSGANVLTFGAGSRLTVL.

This clonotype was recorded many times. The rearrangement joins TRBV12-3 or TRBV12-4 to TRBJ1-1; 8 bases match TRBD1. The CDR3 runs to 13 residues. V lost 8 bases, J lost 6 bases, and 8 bases stayed unmatched. CDR3 nucleotide sequence: TGTGCCAGCTGGGGTACAGGGGGTCCTGAAGCTTTCTTT. Its protein product is CASWGTGGPEAFF.

The V and J genes are TRBV9 and TRBJ1-1; 7 positions agree with TRBD1. Germline V gene data show CDR1 as SGDLS and CDR2 as YYNGEE. V dropped 3 bases and J dropped 0; count of bases not matched to a gene: 2. CDR3 length: 14 residues. CDR3 nucleotide sequence: TGTGCCAGCAGCGGCGGGACAGTGAACACTGAAGCTTTCTTT. Amino acids: CASSGGTVNTEAFF. Based on the CDR3 plus reference TRBV9 and TRBJ1-1, the full variable domain is DSGVTQTPKHLITATGQRVTLRCSPRSGDLSVYWYQQSLDQGLQFLIQYYNGEERAKGNILERFSAQQFPDLHSELNLSSLELGDSALYFCASSGGTVNTEAFFGQGTRLTVV.

This clonotype was found many times. The V call is TRBV29-1, the J call TRBJ1-1; no clear D. The CDR3 is 13 amino acids. CDR1 and CDR2 from the germline V gene are SQVTM and ANQGSEA. Between the trimmed V and J ends, which lost 6 bases and 0 bases, there was a span of 11 bases. The CDR3 DNA reads as TGCAGCGTCTCAGGACGGATGAACACTGAAGCTTTCTTT. It translates to CSVSGRMNTEAFF.

A few counts support this clonotype. V is TRBV12-3 or TRBV12-4 and J is TRBJ1-1; D is unresolved. This CDR3 comprises 12 residues. V lost 6 bases and J 7 bases, leaving 12 bases between the germline ends. The CDR3: CASSPGRSEAFF. In nucleotides, the CDR3 is TGTGCCAGCAGCCCCGGTAGGAGTGAAGCTTTCTTT.